This T cell receptor beta chain was identified during a study of beta chain features in type 1 diabetes. The V and J ends lost 4 bases and 4 bases, in that order; junction bases with no gene match: 10. The CDR3 spans 16 residues. The germline V gene encodes CDR1 KGHSH and CDR2 LQKENI. cDNA synthesis used the whole RNA isolate, giving expressed TCRB sequences. Only in-frame clones appear in the TCRdb table, and some are missing; sequencing was by immunoSEQ multiplex PCR. This table has about 340,000 clones, roughly 12% appearing once. This clone was seen a handful of times. As yet, its antigen is unknown. General observations from the study: TCRB CDR3s were moderately but significantly shorter in Type 1 diabetes patients in all four CD4+ subsets.

The sequenced sample consisted of naive CD4+ T cells from blood. The chain recombines TRBV18 with TRBJ1-1; 9 positions agree with TRBD1. This clonotype was obtained from a woman aged 18-35 years with type 1 diabetes. The CDR3 protein is CASSLQGTGSGTEAFF. The CDR3 bases are TGTGCCAGCTCACTCCAGGGGACAGGGTCTGGCACTGAAGCTTTCTTT.